These 20 T cell receptor beta chains originate from one sample sequenced in a study of lymphopenia after photon versus proton radiotherapy. The data were produced by immunoSEQ multiplex PCR, yet TCRdb's version contains in-frame clones alone and is incomplete. This sample yields around 62,000 clones, of which 65% to 85% are seen a single time; around 2% belongs to the top ten. Material: peripheral blood, obtained from a patient treated with proton-based radiotherapy. Receptor source: a man aged 55-75 years with pancreatic cancer.

This chain joins TRBV28 and TRBJ1-3, with D unresolved. In germline, CDR1 is MDHEN, CDR2 SYDVKM. The CDR3 spans 13 residues. The V gene lost 2 bases and the J gene lost 4 bases, with 6 bases spanning the gap. The CDR3 DNA sequence: TGTGCCAGCAGTTTAATCAGGGGAAACACCATATATTTT. The encoded protein is CASSLIRGNTIYF.

This clone has a single count. V usage is TRBV9 and J usage is TRBJ2-2; TRBD2 is a possible D gene (6 bases). Germline loops: CDR1 SGDLS, CDR2 YYNGEE. V was cut by 2 bases and J by 2 bases, with 16 bases left in between. The CDR3 sequence is 17 residues long. CDR3 nucleotides: TGTGCCAGCAGCGTTACGACGGGACTCTTAAACACCGGGGAGCTGTTTTTT. Translation gives CASSVTTGLLNTGELFF.

V usage is TRBV7-9 and J usage is TRBJ2-1; no reliable D call. The CDR3 covers 14 residues. CDR1 and CDR2 from the germline V gene are SEHNR and FQNEAQ (reference sequence). V was trimmed by 2 bases and J by 7 bases, leaving 12 bases between them. This chain's CDR3 is CASSLIGLKNEQFF. The CDR3 coding sequence is TGTGCCAGCAGCTTAATTGGTCTGAAGAATGAGCAGTTCTTC. The full variable domain, rest sourced from reference TRBV7-9 and TRBJ2-1, is DTGVSQNPRHKITKRGQNVTFRCDPISEHNRLYWYRQTLGQGPEFLTYFQNEAQLEKSRLLSDRFSAERPKGSFSTLEIQRTEQGDSAMYLCASSLIGLKNEQFFGPGTRLTVL.

This clone has just a few counts. The gene calls are TRBV7-2 and TRBJ1-4; 7 bases agree with TRBD1. J gave up 3 bases and V 5 bases, and 3 bases lay outside the gene matches. This CDR3 region has 14 residues. The germline V gene has CDR1 SGHTA and CDR2 FQGNSA. CDR3 coding DNA: TGTGCCAGCAGCCTCGGGACAGCTAATGAAAAACTGTTTTTT. Encoded protein: CASSLGTANEKLFF.

V gene TRBV9 combines with J gene TRBJ1-1; 10 nucleotides line up with TRBD1. In germline, CDR1 is SGDLS, CDR2 YYNGEE. The CDR3 consists of 15 residues. V lost 0 bases to trimming and J lost 3 bases; unmatched junction nucleotides: 2. The CDR3 sequence: CASSVVGQGDTEAFF. CDR3 coding DNA: TGTGCCAGCAGCGTAGTAGGACAGGGGGACACTGAAGCTTTCTTT. The variable domain in full, completed from reference TRBV9 and TRBJ1-1, reads DSGVTQTPKHLITATGQRVTLRCSPRSGDLSVYWYQQSLDQGLQFLIQYYNGEERAKGNILERFSAQQFPDLHSELNLSSLELGDSALYFCASSVVGQGDTEAFFGQGTRLTVV.

The chain employs TRBV19 and TRBJ2-7; D might be TRBD2 (5 bases). The CDR3 totals 15 residues. V was clipped by 3 bases and J by 3 bases, with 15 bases between them. Germline lookup yields CDR1 LNHDA and CDR2 SQIVND (reference sequence). The CDR3 DNA is TGTGCCAGTAGTATTGCGGACTTACCGCACTACGAGCAGTACTTC. Its protein is CASSIADLPHYEQYF.

The CDR3 bases are TGTGCCAGCAGTCCCTCATGGTCTGGAAACACCATATATTTT. This sequence encodes CASSPSWSGNTIYF. The J gene is TRBJ1-3, the V gene TRBV6-5; D is unclear. Germline V gene lookup returns CDR1 MNHEY and CDR2 SVGAGI. V was trimmed by 5 bases and J by 1 base, leaving 9 bases between them. The CDR3 runs 14 residues.

Details on this clone: One end of the junction varies from germline; a read error may be responsible. The V gene is TRBV7-2, the J gene TRBJ1-3, with D tentatively TRBD1 (5 bases). There are 14 residues in the CDR3. Germline CDR1 and CDR2: SGHTA and FQGNSA. CDR3 bases: TGTGCCAACAGCTCGACAGCTTTTGGAAACACCATATATTTT. Amino acids: CANSSTAFGNTIYF.

This chain links TRBV6-1 with TRBJ2-7; D call uncertain. Trimming took 10 bases from V and 3 from J, leaving 19 bases between them. The CDR3 loop spans 14 amino acids. Germline CDR1 MNHNS, CDR2 SASEGT. The DNA for the CDR3 is TGTGCCACCACCCCAGCTCGCTTAAGCTACGAGCAGTACTTC. Protein sequence: CATTPARLSYEQYF.

The gene calls are TRBV6-6 and TRBJ2-2; D may match TRBD1 or TRBD2 (7 bases each). V lost 2 bases to trimming and J lost 5 bases, with 12 bases between them. The germline V gene encodes CDR1 MNHNY and CDR2 SVGAGI (reference sequence). CDR3 length: 15 residues. The CDR3 DNA follows: TGTGCCAGCAGTTACCGACAGGGAGGGACCGGGGAGCTGTTTTTT. As protein: CASSYRQGGTGELFF.

This clone has more than one count but fewer than ten. The chain uses TRBV19 and TRBJ1-5; no firm D call. This CDR3 region has 12 residues. Trimming pared 5 bases from V and 3 bases from J, leaving 5 bases between. Germline values: CDR1 LNHDA, CDR2 SQIVND (reference sequence). The CDR3 sequence: CASSSFNQPQHF. CDR3 bases: TGTGCCAGTAGTTCCTTCAATCAGCCCCAGCATTTT.

The chain combines TRBV29-1 with TRBJ2-1; D may be TRBD1 (5 bases). The CDR3 has 15 residues. Germline V gene sequence: CDR1 SQVTM, CDR2 ANQGSEA. Deletions cut 4 bases from V and 0 bases from J, with 13 bases between. The CDR3 is CSVVQGIPSYNEQFF. The CDR3, as DNA: TGCAGCGTTGTTCAGGGTATTCCCTCCTACAATGAGCAGTTCTTC.

This chain connects TRBV7-9 to TRBJ1-1; no firm D call. The V end lost 0 bases, the J end lost 0 bases, and 5 bases lay between the germline ends. The germline gives CDR1 SEHNR, CDR2 FQNEAQ (reference sequence). The CDR3 loop spans 14 amino acids. CDR3 DNA: TGTGCCAGCAGCTTAGCACAAATGAACACTGAAGCTTTCTTT. This gives the protein CASSLAQMNTEAFF. Full variable domain (outside the CDR3, taken from reference TRBV7-9 and TRBJ1-1): DTGVSQNPRHKITKRGQNVTFRCDPISEHNRLYWYRQTLGQGPEFLTYFQNEAQLEKSRLLSDRFSAERPKGSFSTLEIQRTEQGDSAMYLCASSLAQMNTEAFFGQGTRLTVV.

The chain recombines TRBV7-3 with TRBJ2-2; no definite D call. V was cut by 2 bases and J by 4 bases, with 14 bases left in between. The CDR3 runs 16 residues. Germline values: CDR1 SGHTA, CDR2 FQGTGA. CDR3 in DNA: TGTGCCAGCAGCTTAGCCGCAACGAAGAGCACCGGGGAGCTGTTTTTT. Translation gives CASSLAATKSTGELFF.

V is TRBV29-1 and J is TRBJ1-1; D remains unclear. Trimming left V 8 bases short and J 1 base short, with 17 bases between. The CDR3 contains 14 residues. The germline CDR1 and CDR2 sequences are SQVTM and ANQGSEA. The CDR3 sequence is CSTVEAASNTEAFF. Here the CDR3 DNA reads TGCAGCACCGTCGAGGCTGCCTCGAACACTGAAGCTTTCTTT.

The chain is built from TRBV11-3 and TRBJ2-5; possibly TRBD2 for D (6 bases). CDR1 and CDR2 from the germline V gene are SGHNT and YENEEA. The CDR3 consists of 17 residues. Trimming left V 5 bases short and J 1 base short, with 20 bases between. CDR3 in DNA: TGTGCCAGCAGCCCTCCTGTTCGGGAGACGTTCCAAGAGACCCAGTACTTC. This codes for CASSPPVRETFQETQYF.

V and J are TRBV2 and TRBJ2-7; TRBD1 might be the D (5 bases). The CDR3 runs 13 residues. CDR1 is SNHLY, CDR2 FYNNEI, per germline. With 4 bases removed from V and 2 bases from J, the gap between germline ends came to 9 bases. The CDR3 region is CASSGDRTYEQYF. DNA of the CDR3: TGTGCCAGCAGTGGAGACAGAACCTACGAGCAGTACTTC.

CDR3 sequence reads: CASSQALAGAADTQYF. CDR3 sequence (DNA): TGCGCCAGCAGCCAAGCTCTAGCGGGGGCTGCAGATACGCAGTATTTT. The chain recombines TRBV4-1 with TRBJ2-3; 10 bases fit TRBD2. There are 16 residues in the CDR3. Germline V gives CDR1 MGHRA, CDR2 YSYEKL. Trimming at V came to 1 base and at J to 4 bases, leaving 5 bases not matched to a gene.

The J gene is TRBJ2-3, the V gene TRBV30; TRBD1 agrees at 8 bases. Trimming at V came to 5 bases and at J to 0 bases, leaving 1 base not matched to a gene. This CDR3 region has 13 residues. Germline values: CDR1 GTSNPN, CDR2 SVGIG (reference sequence). The CDR3 region has the DNA TGTGCCTGGGACAGGGGAAGCACAGATACGCAGTATTTT. Its protein is CAWDRGSTDTQYF. Looking up the rest from reference TRBV30 and TRBJ2-3 gives the full variable domain: SQTIHQWPATLVQPVGSPLSLECTVEGTSNPNLYWYRQAAGRGLQLLFYSVGIGQISSEVPQNLSASRPQDRQFILSSKKLLLSDSGFYLCAWDRGSTDTQYFGPGTRLTVL.

J is TRBJ1-3 and V is TRBV18; unclear D gene. V lost 0 bases, J lost 4 bases, and 13 bases lay in between. The CDR3 is 16 amino acids. The germline V gene encodes CDR1 KGHSH and CDR2 LQKENI. CDR3: CASSPPFSLSGNTIYF. CDR3 coding DNA: TGTGCCAGCTCACCACCGTTCTCTCTCTCAGGAAACACCATATATTTT.